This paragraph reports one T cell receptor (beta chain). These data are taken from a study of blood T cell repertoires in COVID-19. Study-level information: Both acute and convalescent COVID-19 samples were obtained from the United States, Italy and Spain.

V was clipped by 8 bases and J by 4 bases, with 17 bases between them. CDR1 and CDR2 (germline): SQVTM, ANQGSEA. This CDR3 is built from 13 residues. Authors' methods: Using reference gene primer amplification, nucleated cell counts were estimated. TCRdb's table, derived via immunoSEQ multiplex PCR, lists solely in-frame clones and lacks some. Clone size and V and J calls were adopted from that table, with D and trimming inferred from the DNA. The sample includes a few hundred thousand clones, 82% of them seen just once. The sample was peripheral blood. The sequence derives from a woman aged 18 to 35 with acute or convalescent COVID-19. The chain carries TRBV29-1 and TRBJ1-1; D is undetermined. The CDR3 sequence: CSTSGSEGTEAFF. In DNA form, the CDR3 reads TGCAGCACCTCCGGGTCCGAGGGCACTGAAGCTTTCTTT.